A selection of T cell receptor beta chains follows, all from one sample in a study of OX40 agonist ivuxolimab in advanced cancers. Generated by immunoSEQ multiplex PCR, the TCRdb table keeps only in-frame clones and is missing some. The table shows about 18,000 clones, with roughly 84% occurring only once. The starting material was CD4+ or CD8+ T cells sorted from blood, obtained in a trial of the OX40 agonist ivuxolimab. These receptors all come from an adult with an advanced solid tumor such as melanoma, head and neck, liver or kidney cancer. Both conserved end residues are part of each CDR3. The D gene is left open where the match is weak. The size of a clone is reported for some rows only, either as once, few or many, or as a class for expanded clones.

CDR3 DNA	CDR3 protein	V gene	J gene	CDR3 length	D gene	clone size
TGTGCCAGCAGTGAAGGACCCGGGGTTTTGGGCTACACCTTC	CASSEGPGVLGYTF	TRBV2	TRBJ1-2	14	-	-
TGTGCCAGCAGTTTAGAGGAGCCTCTCGGGAATGAGCAGTTCTTC	CASSLEEPLGNEQFF	TRBV28	TRBJ2-1	15	-	-
TGCGCCAGCAGCCAGCGTTCGAGCCAAACGGAGACAGATACGCAGTATTTT	CASSQRSSQTETDTQYF	TRBV4-3	TRBJ2-3	17	-	-
TGTGCCAGCAGCCCCAGACAGGTTGGGTCCACCGGGGAGCTGTTTTTT	CASSPRQVGSTGELFF	TRBV4-2	TRBJ2-2	16	-	-
TGTGCCAGCAGTGTGGTCAGGCTAGCGGGGGGGATCTCAGATACGCAGTATTTT	CASSVVRLAGGISDTQYF	TRBV6-1	TRBJ2-3	18	TRBD2	-
TGTGCCAGCAGCCTTAGGGGCGATACGCAGTATTTT	CASSLRGDTQYF	TRBV27	TRBJ2-3	12	-	-
TGTGCCAGCAGGGGGTCTGGAAACACCATATATTTT	CASRGSGNTIYF	TRBV6-5	TRBJ1-3	12	-	once
TGTGCCAGTACCCCGGTGGGGGGGAGCAGCAATCAGCCCCAGCATTTT	CASTPVGGSSNQPQHF	TRBV19	TRBJ1-5	16	-	-
TGTGCCAGCAGTTGGGGTCGTGGCACTGAAGCTTTCTTT	CASSWGRGTEAFF	TRBV25-1	TRBJ1-1	13	-	once
TGTGCCAGTAGAGCGACAGGGGGCGCGAACACTGAAGCTTTCTTT	CASRATGGANTEAFF	TRBV19	TRBJ1-1	15	TRBD1	-
TGTGCCAGCAGTGAAACCCAGACCCAGTACTTC	CASSETQTQYF	TRBV6-1	TRBJ2-5	11	-	medium-sized
TGTGCCAGCAGGGAGCGGGGATCCTACGAGCAGTACTTC	CASRERGSYEQYF	TRBV28	TRBJ2-7	13	TRBD2	-
TGCGCCAGCAGCCAGGGCGCAGGGGTTGAAGCTTTCTTT	CASSQGAGVEAFF	TRBV4-1	TRBJ1-1	13	-	once
TGTGCCAGCAGGGGGACAGGGGGCGCAGGCCGGTCGGGGACTAGGGGCAATGAGCAGTTCTTC	CASRGTGGAGRSGTRGNEQFF	TRBV2	TRBJ2-1	21	TRBD1	-
TGTGCCAGCAGTGTCGGACAATACCCACAGCCCCAGCATTTT	CASSVGQYPQPQHF	TRBV6-1	TRBJ1-5	14	-	-
TGTGCCAGCAGCCAAGATGGGCCGACAGGGGGCTTCGAGCCAGGAGAAAAACTGTTTTTT	CASSQDGPTGGFEPGEKLFF	TRBV14	TRBJ1-4	20	TRBD1	-
TGTGCCAGCAGTTACCTGACAGGGTTCAACGAGCAGTACTTC	CASSYLTGFNEQYF	TRBV6-6	TRBJ2-7	14	TRBD1	-
TGTGCCAGCCAGCGGGGGGGCTCCTACAATGAGCAGTTCTTC	CASQRGGSYNEQFF	TRBV27	TRBJ2-1	14	TRBD2	-
TGTGCCAGCAGCGCCTTCGGGACCTACGAGCAGTACTTC	CASSAFGTYEQYF	TRBV7-2	TRBJ2-7	13	-	-
TGTGCCAGCAGTTTAACCATGCCGACAGGGAATCAGCCCCAGCATTTT	CASSLTMPTGNQPQHF	TRBV28	TRBJ1-5	16	TRBD1	-
TGTGCCAGCAGGGTTTCAGGGGATAGCAATCAGCCCCAGCATTTT	CASRVSGDSNQPQHF	TRBV6-1	TRBJ1-5	15	-	few
TGTGCCAGCAGGACAGAGACTGGAAACACCATATATTTT	CASRTETGNTIYF	TRBV11-2	TRBJ1-3	13	-	-
TGTGCCAGTAGTATAGGATTGGAGGGTTTTTACACTGAAGCTTTCTTT	CASSIGLEGFYTEAFF	TRBV19	TRBJ1-1	16	-	once
TGTGCCAGCAGCCCTCCCGGACGTAAGAGCTCCTACGAGCAGTACTTC	CASSPPGRKSSYEQYF	TRBV14	TRBJ2-7	16	-	-
TGTGCCAGTAGTCTCGCCCCGGGACTACAGACTCTGGGGGCCAACGTCCTGACTTTC	CASSLAPGLQTLGANVLTF	TRBV19	TRBJ2-6	19	TRBD2	-
TGTGCCAGCAGCCCGCGGACGGTCGGGTCCTACGAGCAGTACTTC	CASSPRTVGSYEQYF	TRBV11-2	TRBJ2-7	15	-	-
TGTGCCAGTAGTAACAGGGGGCAGGAGACCCAGTACTTC	CASSNRGQETQYF	TRBV19	TRBJ2-5	13	TRBD1	few
TGTGCCAGCAGTTTCCAGGTAGGGTCGCACGAGCAGTACTTC	CASSFQVGSHEQYF	TRBV28	TRBJ2-7	14	-	-
TGTGCCAGCAGCGTAGGAGCGAACACTGAAGCTTTCTTT	CASSVGANTEAFF	TRBV9	TRBJ1-1	13	-	-
TGTGCCAGCAGCCAAGATCAAACGCCTAGCGGGGCGTATACAGATACGCAGTATTTT	CASSQDQTPSGAYTDTQYF	TRBV4-2	TRBJ2-3	19	TRBD2	-
TGTGCCTGGTCACTTCTAAACCTTGAGCAGTACTTC	CAWSLLNLEQYF	TRBV30	TRBJ2-7	12	-	medium-sized
TGTGCCAGCAGCAAAGCTCCCTCGGGTTTCTTC	CASSKAPSGFF	TRBV21-1	TRBJ2-1	11	-	few